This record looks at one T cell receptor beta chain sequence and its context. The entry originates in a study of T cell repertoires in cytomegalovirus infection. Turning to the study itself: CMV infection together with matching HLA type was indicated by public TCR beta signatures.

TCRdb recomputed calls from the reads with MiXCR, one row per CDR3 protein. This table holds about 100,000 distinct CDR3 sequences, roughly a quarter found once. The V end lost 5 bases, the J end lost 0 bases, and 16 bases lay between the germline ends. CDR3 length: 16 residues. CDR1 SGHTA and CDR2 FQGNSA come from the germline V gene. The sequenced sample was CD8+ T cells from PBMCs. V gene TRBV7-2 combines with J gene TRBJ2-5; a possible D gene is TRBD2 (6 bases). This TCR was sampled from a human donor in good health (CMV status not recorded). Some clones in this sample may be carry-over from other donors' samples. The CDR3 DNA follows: TGTGCCAGCAGCCTCGTACTAGCAGAGTACCAAGAGACCCAGTACTTC. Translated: CASSLVLAEYQETQYF. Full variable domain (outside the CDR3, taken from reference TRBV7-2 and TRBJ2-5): GAGVSQSPSNKVTEKGKDVELRCDPISGHTALYWYRQSLGQGLEFLIYFQGNSAPDKSGLPSDRFSAERTGGSVSTLTIQRTQQEDSAVYLCASSLVLAEYQETQYFGPGTRLLVL.